Listed below are T cell receptor beta chains from one sample, sequenced in a study of T cells in Graves' hyperthyroidism and ophthalmopathy. TCRdb redid the calling of the multiplex PCR reads with MiXCR, one entry per CDR3 protein. The sample yields under 450,000 distinct CDR3 sequences, around a sixth seen once. The material sequenced was blood. The origin of the receptors is a woman younger than 35 with Graves' hyperthyroidism. Both conserved end residues are part of each CDR3. Fields, in order: D gene, CDR3 length, clone size, V gene, J gene, CDR3 protein, CDR3 DNA. D genes are given only for firm matches. Clone size, where shown, is once, few, many, or a class for clones that have expanded.

>TRBD2|13|many|TRBV24-1|TRBJ2-3
CATTAGAVDTQYF
TGTGCCACCACGGCGGGAGCGGTAGATACGCAGTATTTT
>NA|11|many|TRBV28|TRBJ2-7
CASRALYEQYF
TGTGCCAGCAGGGCCCTCTACGAGCAGTACTTC
>TRBD2|15|many|TRBV7-9|TRBJ2-7
CASSFDGLAGFEQYF
TGTGCCAGCAGCTTTGACGGACTAGCGGGATTTGAGCAGTACTTC
>NA|13|many|TRBV20-1|TRBJ2-7
CSGRDAQLYEQYF
TGCAGTGGGAGGGACGCCCAACTCTACGAGCAGTACTTC
>NA|16|many|TRBV7-2|TRBJ1-5
CASSLGSGRGNQPQHF
TGTGCCAGCAGCTTAGGATCCGGCAGAGGCAATCAGCCCCAGCATTTT
>TRBD1|14|NA|TRBV2|TRBJ1-2
CASSEGGTGDGYTF
TGTGCCAGCAGTGAAGGAGGGACAGGGGATGGCTACACCTTC
>NA|15|many|TRBV2|TRBJ2-2
CASSEVSANTGELFF
TGTGCCAGCAGTGAAGTCAGCGCGAACACCGGGGAGCTGTTTTTT
>NA|15|many|TRBV7-9|TRBJ2-7
CASSGKRSVNGEQYF
TGTGCCAGCAGCGGTAAAAGGAGCGTTAATGGCGAGCAGTACTTC
>TRBD2|15|once|TRBV24-1|TRBJ2-7
CATSDTGTSGNEQYF
TGTGCCACCAGTGACACCGGGACTAGCGGGAACGAGCAGTACTTC
>NA|14|few|TRBV5-1|TRBJ2-5
CASSRAVLQETQYF
TGCGCCAGCAGCCGAGCGGTACTCCAAGAGACCCAGTACTTC
>NA|17|few|TRBV27|TRBJ1-1
CASSLRSGSVSNTEAFF
TGTGCCAGCAGTTTAAGATCGGGGTCCGTGTCGAACACTGAAGCTTTCTTT
>NA|14|few|TRBV12-5|TRBJ2-2
CASGLEPRGGELFF
TGTGCTAGTGGTTTAGAACCACGAGGCGGGGAGCTGTTTTTT
>TRBD1|18|few|TRBV28|TRBJ1-2
CASSPAGTALQTNYGYTF
TGTGCCAGCAGTCCCGCCGGGACAGCCCTACAAACTAACTATGGCTACACCTTC
>NA|12|NA|TRBV6-1|TRBJ1-6
CASSPGNSPLHF
TGTGCCAGCAGTCCGGGAAATTCACCCCTCCACTTT
>TRBD2|15|NA|TRBV24-1|TRBJ2-7
CATSDSGGFAYEQYF
TGTGCCACCAGTGATTCGGGGGGGTTCGCCTACGAGCAGTACTTC
>NA|14|NA|TRBV5-1|TRBJ2-5
CASSQTRTEETQYF
TGCGCCAGCAGCCAGACGAGAACCGAAGAGACCCAGTACTTC
>NA|13|NA|TRBV30|TRBJ1-1
CAWDVGQYTEAFF
TGTGCCTGGGATGTCGGACAGTACACTGAAGCTTTCTTT
>NA|16|few|TRBV5-6|TRBJ1-2
CASSSLDIGPFYGYTF
TGTGCCAGCAGCTCTCTTGACATTGGGCCCTTCTATGGCTACACCTTC
>TRBD1|14|many|TRBV28|TRBJ2-7
CASTRQGIPYEQYF
TGTGCCAGCACCAGACAGGGGATCCCCTACGAGCAGTACTTC
>NA|14|many|TRBV10-3|TRBJ2-5
CAIRGAQGGETQYF
TGTGCCATCAGGGGCGCGCAGGGGGGAGAGACCCAGTACTTC
>NA|14|many|TRBV20-1|TRBJ1-5
CSARDTASNQPQHF
TGCAGTGCTAGAGACACAGCTAGCAATCAGCCCCAGCATTTT
>NA|14|NA|TRBV20-1|TRBJ2-1
CSAIVGARLNEQFF
TGCAGTGCCATAGTTGGGGCTAGACTAAATGAGCAGTTCTTC
>NA|16|once|TRBV20-1|TRBJ2-1
CSVSPTGVSIYNEQFF
TGCAGTGTTTCACCTACGGGGGTCTCAATCTACAATGAGCAGTTCTTC
>NA|16|many|TRBV12-3/TRBV12-4|TRBJ2-7
CASSPSGQGYSYEQYF
TGTGCCAGCAGCCCGAGTGGGCAGGGTTACTCCTACGAGCAGTACTTC
>TRBD1|17|few|TRBV20-1|TRBJ2-6
CSARAGTGGSGANVLTF
TGCAGTGCTAGAGCCGGGACAGGGGGTTCTGGGGCCAACGTCCTGACTTTC
>NA|13|few|TRBV24-1|TRBJ2-4
CATSDLEGNIQYF
TGTGCCACCAGTGATTTAGAGGGAAACATTCAGTACTTC
>NA|13|few|TRBV14|TRBJ2-5
CASSGSAVETQYF
TGTGCCAGCAGCGGAAGTGCGGTAGAGACCCAGTACTTC
>NA|12|few|TRBV24-1|TRBJ1-5
CATSDLGQPQHF
TGTGCCACCAGTGATTTGGGGCAGCCCCAGCATTTT
>TRBD2|15|few|TRBV3-1|TRBJ2-1
CASSQGLAGANEQFF
TGTGCCAGCAGCCAAGGTCTAGCGGGAGCCAATGAGCAGTTCTTC
>TRBD1|18|many|TRBV28|TRBJ1-5
CASSLWDGTGASNQPQHF
TGTGCCAGCAGTTTATGGGATGGGACAGGGGCGAGCAATCAGCCCCAGCATTTT
>NA|13|NA|TRBV10-3|TRBJ1-1
CAIGAGVNTEAFF
TGTGCCATCGGGGCAGGAGTGAACACTGAAGCTTTCTTT
>TRBD2|14|many|TRBV20-1|TRBJ2-5
CSARTSGRRETQYF
TGCAGTGCGCGGACTAGCGGGAGACGGGAGACCCAGTACTTC
>TRBD2|17|many|TRBV3-1|TRBJ2-5
CASSQDGTSGGSETQYF
TGTGCCAGCAGCCAAGACGGGACTAGCGGGGGGTCAGAGACCCAGTACTTC
>NA|12|many|TRBV29-1|TRBJ2-1
CSAIPGGHEQFF
TGCAGCGCCATCCCAGGGGGGCATGAGCAGTTCTTC
>NA|14|many|TRBV12-3/TRBV12-4|TRBJ2-3
CASSLGQGMDTQYF
TGTGCCAGCAGTTTGGGGCAGGGGATGGATACGCAGTATTTT
>NA|14|few|TRBV7-2|TRBJ1-1
CASSPPDRDTEAFF
TGTGCCAGCAGCCCCCCGGACAGAGACACTGAAGCTTTCTTT
>NA|13|many|TRBV12-3/TRBV12-4|TRBJ1-2
CASTPLAVEGYTF
TGTGCCAGCACCCCTCTAGCGGTTGAGGGCTACACCTTC
>TRBD2|18|few|TRBV15|TRBJ2-2
CATSKGLAGGPDTGELFF
TGTGCCACCAGCAAGGGACTAGCGGGAGGGCCTGACACCGGGGAGCTGTTTTTT
>NA|16|many|TRBV14|TRBJ2-2
CASSQGGDPNTGELFF
TGTGCCAGCAGCCAAGGTGGGGACCCGAACACCGGGGAGCTGTTTTTT
>NA|13|many|TRBV18|TRBJ2-3
CASSKERTDTQYF
TGTGCCAGCTCGAAAGAACGCACAGATACGCAGTATTTT
>NA|14|few|TRBV9|TRBJ2-7
CASSVDGHSYEQYF
TGTGCCAGCAGCGTAGATGGCCACTCCTACGAGCAGTACTTC
>NA|16|NA|TRBV4-1|TRBJ1-6
CASSQDRQDYNSPLHF
TGCGCCAGCAGCCAAGACCGACAGGACTATAATTCACCCCTCCACTTT